Below, 7 T cell receptor beta chains from the same sample are listed, as sequenced in a study of T cells expressing NK-cell markers (dated by TCRdb to the early 2020s). Library prep was done by 5' RACE. Sequenced on an Illumina HiSeq 2000. TCRdb reprocessed the reads, and each CDR3 protein sequence is entered once, without DNA. This sample's listing comprises about half a million distinct CDR3 sequences. The leading ten clones occupy approximately 1.4% of the sample. Sample: blood T cells: a sorted CD56 or NKG2C T cell subset, CD4+ or CD8+ T cells, or bulk PBMC T cells (not recorded which). The source of these receptors is a woman aged 50 to 60 in good health. Donor details come from another sample of the same person, matched by shared clones.

The rearrangement links TRBV10-3 to TRBJ2-7; absent DNA, TCRdb's TRBD2 call cannot be checked. The CDR3 spans 14 residues. Per germline, CDR1 ENHRY and CDR2 SYGVKD. The CDR3: CATKSGSGSYEQYF.

The V call is TRBV5-1, the J call TRBJ2-2; there is no DNA to check the TCRdb D call of TRBD2. Germline-derived CDR1 and CDR2 are SGHRS and YFSETQ. The CDR3 loop spans 17 amino acids. Here the CDR3 reads CASSSMNTGRGAGELFF. Together with reference TRBV5-1 and TRBJ2-2, the CDR3 gives the full variable domain: KAGVTQTPRYLIKTRGQQVTLSCSPISGHRSVSWYQQTPGQGLQFLFEYFSETQRNKGNFPGRFSGRQFSNSRSEMNVSTLELGDSALYLCASSSMNTGRGAGELFFGEGSRLTVL.

The chain couples TRBV5-1 to TRBJ2-3; without DNA, the TCRdb call of TRBD2 cannot be checked. In germline, CDR1 is SGHRS, CDR2 YFSETQ. The CDR3 is 16 residues long. CDR3 sequence reads: CASSSLGLAASDTQYF. Full variable domain (rest looked up from reference TRBV5-1 and TRBJ2-3): KAGVTQTPRYLIKTRGQQVTLSCSPISGHRSVSWYQQTPGQGLQFLFEYFSETQRNKGNFPGRFSGRQFSNSRSEMNVSTLELGDSALYLCASSSLGLAASDTQYFGPGTRLTVL.

The chain has TRBV28 and TRBJ2-7; the TCRdb D gene call, TRBD2, has no DNA to confirm it. The CDR3 extends over 14 amino acids. Per the germline V gene, CDR1 is MDHEN and CDR2 is SYDVKM. This CDR3 is CASSFSGPSHEQYF.

V usage is TRBV5-1 and J usage is TRBJ2-3; there is no DNA to check the TCRdb D call of TRBD2. This CDR3 is built from 14 residues. The germline gives CDR1 SGHRS, CDR2 YFSETQ. Here the CDR3 reads CASSLREVQDTQYF.

V and J are TRBV9 and TRBJ2-3. The CDR3 has 16 residues. In germline, CDR1 is SGDLS, CDR2 YYNGEE. The CDR3 protein is CASSVVAGTSTDTQYF.

This chain uses TRBV7-9 with TRBJ2-7. The CDR3 sequence is 14 residues long. Germline V CDR1 and CDR2: SEHNR, FQNEAQ (reference sequence). CDR3 protein: CASSVSGSMDEQYF.